Shown below are 3 T cell receptor beta chains from a single sample sequenced in a study of Graves' ophthalmopathy and Graves' hyperthyroidism. RNA transcripts provided the template for amplifying TCR beta CDR3 regions. The library came from an HTBI-primed first-round RT-PCR and a second-round multiplex PCR. TCRdb used MiXCR to reprocess the multiplex PCR reads, holding one entry per CDR3 protein. The data show hundreds of thousands of distinct CDR3 sequences, with 22% seen just once and around 6.9% held by the top ten. Sequencing was performed on peripheral blood. Every receptor here comes from a woman in her late teens or twenties with stable Graves' hyperthyroidism. Some clones in this sample may be carry-over from other donors' samples.

This clonotype has a handful of counts. The genes are TRBV12-3 or TRBV12-4 and TRBJ2-1; 13 nucleotides line up with TRBD2. The CDR3 loop spans 20 amino acids. V shed 2 bases, J shed 5 bases, and the junction held 15 bases outside the gene matches. Here the CDR3 reads CASSLSLGTSGVGGNNEQFF. CDR3 DNA sequence: TGTGCCAGCAGTTTATCGTTGGGGACTAGCGGGGTCGGTGGGAACAATGAGCAGTTCTTC.

This clonotype was observed many times. The chain combines TRBV12-5 with TRBJ1-6, with a weak D call TRBD1 (6 bases). This CDR3 comprises 16 residues. The germline V gene encodes CDR1 LGHNT and CDR2 FRNRAP. V was cut by 0 bases and J by 9 bases, with 15 bases left in between. In DNA form, the CDR3 reads TGTGCTAGTGGTTTGGTCGGGACAAGGGGTTTTTCACCCCTCCACTTT. Protein sequence: CASGLVGTRGFSPLHF.

This clonotype came up many times. The chain links TRBV29-1 to TRBJ1-1; D is uncertain. This CDR3 region has 12 residues. Between the trimmed V and J ends, which lost 7 bases and 1 base, there was a span of 10 bases. Per germline, CDR1 SQVTM and CDR2 ANQGSEA. In nucleotides, the CDR3 is TGCAGCGCTGGACCCAAGAACACTGAAGCTTTCTTT. Its translation is CSAGPKNTEAFF.